This T cell receptor beta chain came from a study of response to subunit inactivated influenza vaccine (dated by TCRdb to 2016 to 2019). About the study as a whole: To follow how T cells responded to a trivalent subunit inactivated influenza vaccine, the researchers relied on deep quantitative profiling of the T cell receptor repertoire.

At least ten counts were recorded for this clonotype. Its antigen specificity is not known. No much larger clonotype is one base removed from it; base qualities were not supplied. What the study reported, not specific to this receptor: The authors suggested that each seasonal influenza vaccination may recruit only a limited number of new T cells.

The method behind the library was RT-PCR. The run used an Illumina HiSeq 2500. TCRdb trimmed public reads at Q25 via fastp, called clones via MiXCR and kept in-frame beta chains. Identical CDR3 proteins give one entry, which carries the most common genes and DNA. The sample includes approximately 680,000 distinct CDR3 sequences, with approximately 14% observed a single time. 11% of the sample is taken by the ten largest. For CDR1 and CDR2, the germline V gene lists SGDLS and YYNGEE. At the junction V is shortened by 4 bases and J by 2 bases; bases outside the gene matches: 6. From the cysteine up to the phenylalanine, the CDR3 has a length of 16 residues. Only the CDR3 portion is preserved as DNA: 48 bases, with reading frame beginning at the first base.

Sequencing used PBMCs from blood, obtained roughly 13 days after vaccination. This sequence uses TRBV9 and TRBJ2-3, and TRBD2 aligns with 11 junction nucleotides. The clonotype comes from a man aged 50-59 years who received an inactivated influenza vaccine. Donor details come from another sample of the same person, matched by shared clones. The CDR3 protein is CASSSRLAGTTDTQYF. The DNA sequence is given as TGTGCCAGCAGCTCTAGACTAGCGGGGACCACAGATACGCAGTATTTT.